This is a list of T cell receptor beta chains from one sample in a study of blood T cell repertoires in COVID-19. Method: immunoSEQ multiplex PCR; TCRdb's copy keeps in-frame clones and lacks some. The sample has approximately 270,000 clones, around 93% seen once. The sequencing input was PBMCs or T cells enriched from blood (not recorded which). These receptors originate from a human donor in a cohort exposed to, infected with or recovered from COVID-19 (not recorded which). The donor label of this sample is uncertain. Each CDR3 is given with its conserved first and last residue. Rows give clone size only sometimes, using once, few, many, or a class for an expanded clone.

cdr3_length: 14; clone_size: .; v_call: TRBV30; j_call: TRBJ2-2; cdr3_aa: CAWSGVAYTGELFF
cdr3_length: 16; clone_size: .; v_call: TRBV15; j_call: TRBJ2-5; cdr3_aa: CATSTEDGLAGETQYF
cdr3_length: 12; clone_size: .; v_call: TRBV19; j_call: TRBJ2-5; cdr3_aa: CASTKRGETQYF
cdr3_length: 17; clone_size: .; v_call: TRBV4-3; j_call: TRBJ2-1; cdr3_aa: CASSHERTSGGRNEQFF
cdr3_length: 14; clone_size: .; v_call: TRBV20-1; j_call: TRBJ2-1; cdr3_aa: CSASSGTGYNEQFF
cdr3_length: 15; clone_size: .; v_call: TRBV4-1; j_call: TRBJ1-2; cdr3_aa: CASRRGEQGDYGYTF
cdr3_length: 15; clone_size: .; v_call: TRBV9; j_call: TRBJ1-1; cdr3_aa: CASSVEADSNTEAFF
cdr3_length: 15; clone_size: .; v_call: TRBV7-8; j_call: TRBJ1-2; cdr3_aa: CASSGGQAAGYGYTF
cdr3_length: 17; clone_size: .; v_call: TRBV28; j_call: TRBJ1-5; cdr3_aa: CASSPWQGAGSNQPQHF
cdr3_length: 15; clone_size: .; v_call: TRBV7-3; j_call: TRBJ2-1; cdr3_aa: CASSSLAGGHNEQFF
cdr3_length: 15; clone_size: .; v_call: TRBV5-1; j_call: TRBJ1-2; cdr3_aa: CASSLDGTGWDGYTF
cdr3_length: 14; clone_size: .; v_call: TRBV4-3; j_call: TRBJ1-2; cdr3_aa: CASSQGASNYGYTF
cdr3_length: 16; clone_size: .; v_call: TRBV4-1; j_call: TRBJ1-1; cdr3_aa: CASSQIPQGPNTEAFF
cdr3_length: 13; clone_size: .; v_call: TRBV18; j_call: TRBJ1-3; cdr3_aa: CASSPQAEPTIYF
cdr3_length: 13; clone_size: .; v_call: TRBV2; j_call: TRBJ1-5; cdr3_aa: CASRQESNQPQHF
cdr3_length: 13; clone_size: .; v_call: TRBV19; j_call: TRBJ1-1; cdr3_aa: CASSIVKNTEAFF
cdr3_length: 12; clone_size: .; v_call: TRBV5-6; j_call: TRBJ1-5; cdr3_aa: CASSQGNQPQHF
cdr3_length: 15; clone_size: .; v_call: TRBV10-3; j_call: TRBJ2-3; cdr3_aa: CAISDGAGGTDTQYF
cdr3_length: 17; clone_size: .; v_call: TRBV5-6; j_call: TRBJ2-3; cdr3_aa: CASSALTGWGRTDTQYF
cdr3_length: 12; clone_size: .; v_call: TRBV10-2; j_call: TRBJ2-1; cdr3_aa: CASSGVRGEQFF
cdr3_length: 13; clone_size: .; v_call: TRBV18; j_call: TRBJ1-2; cdr3_aa: CASSPDRGRGYTF
cdr3_length: 14; clone_size: .; v_call: TRBV5-4; j_call: TRBJ1-2; cdr3_aa: CASTLPGGLSGYTF
cdr3_length: 17; clone_size: .; v_call: TRBV24-1; j_call: TRBJ2-3; cdr3_aa: CATSSGGGIPSTDTQYF
cdr3_length: 11; clone_size: .; v_call: TRBV20-1; j_call: TRBJ1-1; cdr3_aa: CSAQGNTEAFF
cdr3_length: 11; clone_size: .; v_call: TRBV19; j_call: TRBJ1-1; cdr3_aa: CASSTGTEAFF
cdr3_length: 15; clone_size: .; v_call: TRBV3-1/TRBV3-2; j_call: TRBJ1-1; cdr3_aa: CASSQGELLNTEAFF
cdr3_length: 16; clone_size: .; v_call: TRBV5-5; j_call: TRBJ1-2; cdr3_aa: CASSLAGFELLYGYTF
cdr3_length: 12; clone_size: .; v_call: TRBV7-9; j_call: TRBJ2-1; cdr3_aa: CASSLVLDRVLF
cdr3_length: 14; clone_size: once; v_call: TRBV5-1; j_call: TRBJ1-6; cdr3_aa: CASSLGEGVSPLHF
cdr3_length: 14; clone_size: few; v_call: TRBV19; j_call: TRBJ1-2; cdr3_aa: CASSIRTGAYGYTF
cdr3_length: 15; clone_size: .; v_call: TRBV10-3; j_call: TRBJ2-3; cdr3_aa: CAISERDRGEDTQYF
cdr3_length: 15; clone_size: .; v_call: TRBV18; j_call: TRBJ1-6; cdr3_aa: CASSPRVGEGEPLHF
cdr3_length: 11; clone_size: .; v_call: TRBV4-1; j_call: TRBJ2-1; cdr3_aa: CASSQAGFQFF
cdr3_length: 12; clone_size: .; v_call: TRBV29-1; j_call: TRBJ2-7; cdr3_aa: CSVTGTGGEQYF
cdr3_length: 15; clone_size: .; v_call: TRBV7-6; j_call: TRBJ2-2; cdr3_aa: CASSLGGGAAGELFF
cdr3_length: 13; clone_size: .; v_call: TRBV10-3; j_call: TRBJ1-4; cdr3_aa: CAISEDSDEKLFF